This passage covers 8 T cell receptor beta chains from one sample sequenced in a study of T cells in Graves' hyperthyroidism and ophthalmopathy. From RNA transcripts, TCR beta CDR3 regions were amplified. During a first-round RT-PCR of the TCR CDR3, the HTBI primer set was used. TCRdb fed the multiplex PCR reads into MiXCR, producing one record per CDR3 protein. In the table there are around 660,000 distinct CDR3 sequences, just under 45% of which are singletons. The sample comprised peripheral blood or thyroid tissue (not recorded which). The receptor set was obtained from an adult man with Graves' disease, either hyperthyroidism or ophthalmopathy (not recorded which).

In its sample, this clonotype was seen a few times. J is TRBJ1-3 and V is TRBV5-6, with TRBD1 as a possible D gene (5 bases). Germline CDR1 SGHDT, CDR2 YYEEEE. The V gene lost 4 bases and the J gene lost 0 bases, with 11 bases spanning the gap. This CDR3 is 15 amino acids long. CDR3 protein: CASSPGEYSGNTIYF. The CDR3 DNA reads as TGTGCCAGCAGCCCGGGGGAGTACTCTGGAAACACCATATATTTT.

About this clonotype itself: A much bigger clone sits one base away, suggesting this may be a read error. The V gene is TRBV29-1, the J gene TRBJ1-1; D unclear. The CDR3 extends over 14 amino acids. Germline V gives CDR1 SQVTM, CDR2 ANQGSEA. CDR3 bases: TGCAACGCACTGAGGGTAGGGATGAACACTGAAGCTTTCTTT. This translates into CNALRVGMNTEAFF.

The gene calls are TRBV5-6 and TRBJ1-5; the D gene is possibly TRBD1 (5 bases). Germline V CDR1 and CDR2: SGHDT, YYEEEE. The V end lost 1 base, the J end lost 7 bases, and 9 bases lay between the germline ends. The CDR3 totals 13 residues. The DNA for the CDR3 is TGTGCCAGCAGCTTGCCGGGGGAACAGCCCCAGCATTTT. Its protein product is CASSLPGEQPQHF.

For this clonotype: A single base separates this from a much larger clone, so it may be a read error. V is TRBV2 and J is TRBJ1-1; D remains ambiguous. In germline, CDR1 is SNHLY, CDR2 FYNNEI. CDR3 size: 15 residues. CDR3: CTSSEARTANTEAFF. The CDR3 DNA sequence: TGTACCAGCAGTGAAGCGCGGACGGCTAACACTGAAGCTTTCTTT.

The CDR3 nucleotides are TGCAGTGCTAGAGATGCGGGACAGGGAACTGGCTACACCTTC. Encoded protein: CSARDAGQGTGYTF. This chain joins TRBV20-1 and TRBJ1-2, with 9 bases fitting TRBD1. The V and J ends lost 0 bases and 7 bases, in that order; junction bases with no gene match: 6. The CDR3 consists of 14 residues. Germline V gene data show CDR1 as DFQATT and CDR2 as SNEGSKA (reference sequence).

The chain employs TRBV7-2 and TRBJ2-7, with 11 bases fitting TRBD2. Germline V gene lookup returns CDR1 SGHTA and CDR2 FQGNSA. V was clipped by 4 bases and J by 5 bases; unmatched bases: 7. The CDR3 sequence is 15 residues long. In DNA form, the CDR3 reads TGTGCCAGCAGCTCGGTAGCGGGAGGGGAGGACGAGCAGTACTTC. Its translation: CASSSVAGGEDEQYF. Complete variable domain (other parts from reference TRBV7-2 and TRBJ2-7): GAGVSQSPSNKVTEKGKDVELRCDPISGHTALYWYRQSLGQGLEFLIYFQGNSAPDKSGLPSDRFSAERTGGSVSTLTIQRTQQEDSAVYLCASSSVAGGEDEQYFGPGTRLTVT.

This clonotype has ten or more counts. This chain uses TRBV10-3 with TRBJ2-7, with 11 bases matching TRBD1. J was trimmed by 2 bases and V by 6 bases; bases with no gene match: 6. This CDR3 spans 15 amino acids. The germline CDR1 and CDR2 sequences are ENHRY and SYGVKD. CDR3 nucleotide sequence: TGTGCCATCAGCGATCCGGGACAGGGGGCCTACGAGCAGTACTTC. It codes for CAISDPGQGAYEQYF.

The chain links TRBV5-1 to TRBJ1-1, with a tentative D call TRBD1 (5 bases). This CDR3 contains 19 residues. V was cut by 1 base and J by 3 bases, with 25 bases left in between. Per germline, CDR1 SGHRS and CDR2 YFSETQ. The CDR3 is CASSLPGGGYRFGYTEAFF. The CDR3 DNA reads as TGCGCCAGCAGCTTGCCCGGCGGGGGTTACAGGTTCGGCTACACTGAAGCTTTCTTT.